These T cell receptor beta chains were read from a single sample in a study of blood T cell repertoires in COVID-19. Assay: immunoSEQ multiplex PCR; the TCRdb copy retains only in-frame clones and omits some. Counted here are 150,000 to 200,000 clones, approximately 87% occurring once; the ten biggest clones make up approximately 10%. Specimen: peripheral blood. The receptors stem from a woman aged 60-75 years with COVID-19, enrolled during active disease. The CDR3 runs from the conserved cysteine through the conserved F or W. Some rows mark clone size as missing; the rest say once, few, many or name a class of expanded clone.

clone size,J gene,V gene,CDR3 length,CDR3 protein
.,TRBJ2-3,TRBV4-1,19,CASSQTGLAGSAATDTQYF
.,TRBJ1-6,TRBV11-3,15,CASSHREAGPAPLHF
once,TRBJ2-1,TRBV4-3,16,CASSQDIGSSYNEQFF
.,TRBJ1-1,TRBV9,16,CASSVGGDRGYTEAFF
.,TRBJ2-7,TRBV9,16,CASSLEARGSYYEQYF
.,TRBJ1-2,TRBV28,14,CASSFEGAARGYTF
.,TRBJ1-6,TRBV6-5,12,CASTTANSPLHF
.,TRBJ2-7,TRBV9,11,CASSSSYEQYF
few,TRBJ2-7,TRBV29-1,11,CSVLDIYEQYF
.,TRBJ2-1,TRBV7-2,14,CASSLYSSYNEQFF
.,TRBJ1-5,TRBV6-1,15,CASSEIGHTNQPQHF
.,TRBJ2-7,TRBV6-5,14,CASSGLAGAGEQYF
.,TRBJ2-6,TRBV29-1,17,CSVDISGFNSGANVLTF
.,TRBJ2-7,TRBV5-6,16,CASRKGTSGGSYEQYF
.,TRBJ2-1,TRBV19,16,CASSFGLAGGPGEQFF
.,TRBJ2-1,TRBV5-4,15,CASSFEDRGYNEQFF
.,TRBJ1-1,TRBV3-1/TRBV3-2,14,CASNRQGALAEAFF
.,TRBJ2-7,TRBV6-5,14,CACSGLAGAGEQYF
.,TRBJ2-7,TRBV6-5,16,CASSYRGAGEFYEQYF
.,TRBJ2-3,TRBV7-9,15,CASSLGLAGGDTQYF
.,TRBJ1-5,TRBV27,13,CASSLQGNQPQHF
.,TRBJ2-7,TRBV27,10,CASGSHEQYF
.,TRBJ1-2,TRBV7-2,15,CASSLERGGWDGYTF
.,TRBJ1-3,TRBV7-2,16,CASSFLRAGSGNTIYF
many,TRBJ2-7,TRBV28,16,CASSFPVLAGAYEQYF
.,TRBJ1-6,TRBV9,17,CASSVDPGQRYNSPLHF
.,TRBJ2-7,TRBV6-4,15,CASSDSNGRGYEQYF
.,TRBJ1-2,TRBV6-5,11,CASPRGSGYTF
.,TRBJ2-7,TRBV6-5,13,CASSQGIVYEQYF